This TCR beta chain appears in the sequencing data of a study of T cell changes during pregnancy in multiple sclerosis. Libraries were prepared by immunoSEQ multiplex PCR; TCRdb keeps only in-frame clonotypes and omits some of them. The sample holds about 59,000 clones, around 90% seen once. V gave up 4 bases and J gave up 5 bases, with 12 bases separating them. Germline V gene lookup returns CDR1 LGHNT and CDR2 FRNRAP. The length of the CDR3 is 13 residues. The clonotype was recovered from a female donor in good health, enrolled as a control in a pregnancy study. Sequenced material: peripheral blood, taken in the third trimester of pregnancy. This rearrangement joins TRBV12-5 to TRBJ2-7; D perhaps matches TRBD1 (6 bases). The CDR3 DNA reads TGTGCTAGTGGTTCCCCCTGGACAGACGAGCAGTACTTC. Protein sequence: CASGSPWTDEQYF. The complete variable domain, with remaining parts taken from reference TRBV12-5 and TRBJ2-7, reads DARVTQTPRHKVTEMGQEVTMRCQPILGHNTVFWYRQTMMQGLELLAYFRNRAPLDDSGMPKDRFSAEMPDATLATLKIQPSEPRDSAVYFCASGSPWTDEQYFGPGTRLTVT.